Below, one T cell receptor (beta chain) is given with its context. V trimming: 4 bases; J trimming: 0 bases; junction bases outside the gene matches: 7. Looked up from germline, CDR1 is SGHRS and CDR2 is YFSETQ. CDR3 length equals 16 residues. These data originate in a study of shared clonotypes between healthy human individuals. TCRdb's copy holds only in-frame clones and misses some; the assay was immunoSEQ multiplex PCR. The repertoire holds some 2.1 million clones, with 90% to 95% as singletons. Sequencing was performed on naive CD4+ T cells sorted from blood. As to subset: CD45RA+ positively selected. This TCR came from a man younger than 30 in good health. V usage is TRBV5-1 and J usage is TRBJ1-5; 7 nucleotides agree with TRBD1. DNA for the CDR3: TGCGCCAGCAGCGGCGGGACAGCCGATAGCAATCAGCCCCAGCATTTT. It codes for CASSGGTADSNQPQHF.